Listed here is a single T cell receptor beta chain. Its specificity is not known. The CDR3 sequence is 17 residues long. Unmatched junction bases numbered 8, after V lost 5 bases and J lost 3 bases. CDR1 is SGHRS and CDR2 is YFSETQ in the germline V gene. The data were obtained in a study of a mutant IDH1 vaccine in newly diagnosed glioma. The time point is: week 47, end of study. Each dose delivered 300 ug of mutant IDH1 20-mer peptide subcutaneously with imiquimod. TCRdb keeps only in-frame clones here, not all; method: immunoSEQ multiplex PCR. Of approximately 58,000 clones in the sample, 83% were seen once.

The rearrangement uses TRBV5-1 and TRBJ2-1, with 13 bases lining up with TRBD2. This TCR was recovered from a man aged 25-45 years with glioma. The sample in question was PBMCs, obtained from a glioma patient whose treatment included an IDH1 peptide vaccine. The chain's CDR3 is CASSTGLAGAFYNEQFF. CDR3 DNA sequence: TGCGCCAGCAGTACCGGACTAGCGGGGGCCTTCTACAATGAGCAGTTCTTC.